The 31 T cell receptor beta chains reported below all come from one sample, sequenced in a study of identical twins. TCRdb reprocessed the 5' RACE reads via MiXCR and lists one record per CDR3 protein. The repertoire consists of some 560,000 distinct CDR3 sequences, with 9.6% occurring once and the leading ten covering roughly 3.2%. These data were also reused for a study on yellow fever vaccine responses in identical twins.

Source material: PBMCs. These receptors were obtained from a woman aged 18-29 years in good health.

As regards this clonotype: With a much larger clone just one base away, this may be a read error. The rearrangement joins TRBV28 to TRBJ2-5; no clear D. In germline, CDR1 is MDHEN, CDR2 SYDVKM. The CDR3 is made up of 15 amino acids. The V and J ends lost 2 bases and 5 bases respectively, with 15 bases between them. The DNA of the CDR3 is TGTGCCAGCAGTTTAACCACACTACTATTGGAGACCCAGTACTTC. Its protein product is CASSLTTLLLETQYF.

The genes are TRBV18 and TRBJ2-7; D is possibly TRBD1 or TRBD2 (5 bases each). Germline V gene sequence: CDR1 KGHSH, CDR2 LQKENI. Between the trimmed V and J ends, which lost 2 bases and 5 bases, there was a span of 13 bases. The CDR3 is 14 residues long. This chain's CDR3 is CASSPVSGAHEQYF. The CDR3 nucleotides are TGTGCCAGCTCACCAGTATCCGGGGCCCACGAGCAGTACTTC.

The rearrangement uses TRBV6-5 and TRBJ2-7; a weak D match, TRBD1 (6 bases). This CDR3 region has 12 residues. Germline V gene sequence: CDR1 MNHEY, CDR2 SVGAGI. V was cut by 8 bases and J by 1 base, with 9 bases left in between. This CDR3 reads CASPGQSYEQYF. CDR3 nucleotides: TGTGCCAGCCCCGGACAGTCCTACGAGCAGTACTTC.

The chain employs TRBV4-3 and TRBJ2-7; 7 nucleotides agree with TRBD2. Germline values: CDR1 LGHNA, CDR2 YSLEER. There are 15 residues in the CDR3. The trim removed 0 bases at V and 7 bases at J, leaving 9 bases unmatched. The CDR3 DNA is TGCGCCAGCAGCCAAGACCGGGGGAGGGCCGGGGAGCAGTACTTC. Translation gives CASSQDRGRAGEQYF.

This chain uses TRBV6-9 with TRBJ2-3; 7 bases are a match to TRBD2. V trimming: 4 bases; J trimming: 3 bases; junction bases outside the gene matches: 13. In germline, CDR1 is MNHGY, CDR2 SVAAGI. This CDR3 has 17 residues. CDR3 sequence (DNA): TGTGCCAGCAGTTGTCCCTTATCTAGCGGACTAACAGATACGCAGTATTTT. Protein: CASSCPLSSGLTDTQYF.

Ten or more counts support this clonotype. V and J are TRBV5-1 and TRBJ2-1; 13 nucleotides align to TRBD2. Unmatched junction bases numbered 5, after V lost 3 bases and J lost 5 bases. Germline V gene data show CDR1 as SGHRS and CDR2 as YFSETQ. The CDR3 is 16 residues long. The CDR3 sequence is CASSSGLAGRDNEQFF. The CDR3 region has the DNA TGCGCCAGCAGCTCGGGACTAGCGGGGAGAGACAATGAGCAGTTCTTC.

In this sample, this clonotype turned up a few times. Here the CDR3 DNA reads TGTGCCAGCAGCTTAGCGCCGGACGGTAGCAATCAGCCCCAGCATTTT. Encoded protein: CASSLAPDGSNQPQHF. The chain uses TRBV7-9 and TRBJ1-5; no clear D gene. The CDR3 has 16 amino acids. Trimming removed 0 bases from V and 0 bases from J, with 9 bases in between. The germline V gene encodes CDR1 SEHNR and CDR2 FQNEAQ (reference sequence).

The table lists this clonotype with a few counts. The V call is TRBV20-1, the J call TRBJ1-4; possibly TRBD1 for D (6 bases). The CDR3 is made up of 12 amino acids. Looked up from germline, CDR1 is DFQATT and CDR2 is SNEGSKA (reference sequence). Deletions cut 0 bases from V and 14 bases from J, with 13 bases between. CDR3 region: CSARDWAGALFF. The CDR3 region has the DNA TGCAGTGCTAGAGATTGGGCAGGGGCCCTGTTTTTT.

This clonotype was counted ten times or more. The chain couples TRBV5-4 to TRBJ2-3; 9 bases map to TRBD2. The CDR3 loop spans 14 amino acids. V lost 5 bases, J lost 4 bases, and 5 bases stayed unmatched. Germline loops: CDR1 SGHNT, CDR2 YYREEE (reference sequence). The CDR3 spells CASRGGGVSDTQYF. For the CDR3, the DNA is TGTGCCAGCAGAGGCGGGGGGGTTTCAGATACGCAGTATTTT.

This clonotype was seen many times. The rearrangement uses TRBV12-3 or TRBV12-4 and TRBJ2-1; D gene ambiguous. V was pared by 0 bases and J by 0 bases, with 15 bases between. The CDR3 runs 18 residues. CDR3 in DNA: TGTGCCAGCAGTTTAGCCCCTAAGACAAGTCGCTCCTACAATGAGCAGTTCTTC. It is translated as CASSLAPKTSRSYNEQFF.

V and J are TRBV10-3 and TRBJ2-1; TRBD2 might be the D (7 bases). CDR1 and CDR2 from the germline V gene are ENHRY and SYGVKD. Between the trimmed V and J ends, which lost 7 bases and 9 bases, there was a span of 19 bases. The CDR3 is made up of 14 amino acids. Written as DNA, the CDR3 is TGTGCCATCATGGGGGGGCAGGGCGAGAGTGAGCAGTTCTTC. It yields the protein CAIMGGQGESEQFF.

This clonotype came up many times. The V and J genes are TRBV6-6 and TRBJ2-7; D is uncertain. There are 12 residues in the CDR3. V gave up 5 bases and J gave up 3 bases, with 8 bases separating them. Germline assignment: CDR1 MNHNY and CDR2 SVGAGI (reference sequence). CDR3 protein: CASSIEGYEQYF. CDR3 sequence (DNA): TGTGCCAGCAGTATAGAAGGCTACGAGCAGTACTTC.

In this sample, this clonotype turned up a few times. CDR3 region: CASRAGQGSTEAFF. The CDR3 nucleotides are TGTGCCAGCAGGGCCGGACAGGGAAGTACTGAAGCTTTCTTT. The chain is built from TRBV7-9 and TRBJ1-1, with 8 bases aligning to TRBD1. The CDR3 loop spans 14 amino acids. J gave up 5 bases and V 6 bases, and 8 bases lay outside the gene matches. Germline V CDR1 and CDR2: SEHNR, FQNEAQ (reference sequence).

The J gene is TRBJ2-7, the V gene TRBV6-1; D call uncertain. Germline V gene sequence: CDR1 MNHNS, CDR2 SASEGT. V lost 3 bases and J 4 bases, leaving 10 bases between the germline ends. The CDR3 length is 13 residues. CDR3 coding DNA: TGTGCCAGCAGTGACCTTACTACGTACGAGCAGTACTTC. This translates into CASSDLTTYEQYF.

V is TRBV12-3 or TRBV12-4 and J is TRBJ2-7; possible D gene TRBD1, 5 bases. The CDR3 runs to 15 residues. V was clipped by 4 bases and J by 1 base, with 14 bases between them. The CDR3 here is CASSSEWGLSYEQYF. As DNA, the CDR3 is TGTGCCAGCAGTTCCGAGTGGGGCCTTTCCTACGAGCAGTACTTC.

This clonotype was detected only a few times. The chain recombines TRBV20-1 with TRBJ2-1; no reliable D call. The CDR3 sequence is 14 residues long. Germline V lookup: CDR1 DFQATT, CDR2 SNEGSKA (reference sequence). V dropped 2 bases and J dropped 0 bases, with 8 bases sitting between them. CDR3 in DNA: TGCAGTGCTAGATCGGCAAGCTCCTACAATGAGCAGTTCTTC. Amino acids: CSARSASSYNEQFF.

The chain recombines TRBV24-1 with TRBJ2-7; D ambiguous. There are 15 residues in the CDR3. The V gene's germline CDR1 is KGHDR and CDR2 SFDVKD. Trimming pared 4 bases from V and 0 bases from J, leaving 12 bases between. The CDR3 nucleotides are TGTGCCACCAGTGACCGAACAGTTCCCTCCTACGAGCAGTACTTC. Amino acid sequence: CATSDRTVPSYEQYF.

V is TRBV12-3 or TRBV12-4 and J is TRBJ2-7, with a possible D match to TRBD2 (7 bases). Trimming left V 5 bases short and J 4 bases short, with 15 bases between. The CDR3 spans 14 residues. This CDR3 is CASSIPGGWYEQYF. Here the CDR3 DNA reads TGTGCCAGCAGTATTCCGGGGGGCTGGTACGAGCAGTACTTC.

This clonotype has only a few counts. The chain uses TRBV6-5 and TRBJ2-1; 8 nucleotides align to TRBD1. The CDR3 contains 17 residues. Germline V gene lookup returns CDR1 MNHEY and CDR2 SVGAGI. Unmatched junction bases numbered 13, after V lost 2 bases and J lost 7 bases. CDR3 sequence: CASSYTGTGYPSNEQFF. The CDR3 DNA reads TGTGCCAGCAGTTACACCGGGACAGGCTACCCCTCGAATGAGCAGTTCTTC.

The J gene is TRBJ2-7, the V gene TRBV12-3 or TRBV12-4; TRBD1 matches at 11 bases. Germline trimming cut 3 bases from V and 6 bases from J; bases unmatched to any gene: 7. The length of the CDR3 is 15 residues. CDR3 nucleotide sequence: TGTGCCAGCAGTTTCGCCGGGACAGGGGGTGGCGAGCAGTACTTC. Translated: CASSFAGTGGGEQYF.

In this sample, this clonotype turned up many times. The chain recombines TRBV5-1 with TRBJ2-3; 10 bases map to TRBD1. V lost 3 bases to trimming and J lost 4 bases; unmatched junction nucleotides: 8. CDR1 and CDR2 (germline): SGHRS, YFSETQ. CDR3 length: 16 residues. CDR3 nucleotide sequence: TGCGCCAGCAGCTGGGAGACAGGGGGCGCTTCAGATACGCAGTATTTT. Translation gives CASSWETGGASDTQYF.

CDR3 loop: CASSINSETQYF. The DNA of the CDR3 is TGTGCCAGCTCAATTAACTCCGAGACCCAGTACTTC. J is TRBJ2-5 and V is TRBV18; D is uncertain. CDR1 is KGHSH and CDR2 is LQKENI in the germline V gene. V lost 5 bases, J lost 5 bases, and 9 bases lay in between. The CDR3 has 12 amino acids.

V usage is TRBV11-2 and J usage is TRBJ2-1; D unresolved. This CDR3 is built from 12 residues. Germline CDR1 SGHAT, CDR2 FQNNGV. Trimming took off 10 bases at V and 9 bases at J, with 16 bases between the two ends. For the CDR3, the DNA is TGTGCCACGCTCGGGTTGGCGAGTGAGCAGTTCTTC. The encoded protein is CATLGLASEQFF.

This clonotype showed up many times. This chain links TRBV12-3 or TRBV12-4 with TRBJ2-1, with D perhaps TRBD2 (6 bases). The CDR3 consists of 13 residues. Between the trimmed V and J ends, which lost 5 bases and 9 bases, there was a span of 14 bases. The CDR3 region is CASSPPREGEQFF. The CDR3 nucleotides are TGTGCCAGCAGTCCACCGCGGGAAGGTGAGCAGTTCTTC.

The chain carries TRBV4-1 and TRBJ2-7; weak D call: TRBD1 (5 bases). This CDR3 has 14 residues. Trimming removed 3 bases from V and 1 base from J, with 10 bases in between. Germline-derived CDR1 and CDR2 are MGHRA and YSYEKL. This CDR3 is CASSHGPGSYEQYF. The CDR3 nucleotides read TGCGCCAGCAGCCATGGTCCAGGGTCCTACGAGCAGTACTTC.

This clonotype was counted between two and nine times. The chain has TRBV12-3 or TRBV12-4 and TRBJ2-7, with 8 bases aligning to TRBD2. This CDR3 region has 16 residues. V lost 4 bases, J lost 2 bases, and 10 bases stayed unmatched. The chain's CDR3 is CASSYKAGAGTYEQYF. CDR3 nucleotides: TGTGCCAGCAGTTACAAAGCGGGGGCGGGGACCTACGAGCAGTACTTC.

The table lists this clonotype with many counts. The J gene is TRBJ2-3, the V gene TRBV4-1; no reliable D call. V lost 4 bases and J 2 bases, leaving 7 bases between the germline ends. The CDR3 has 13 residues. Germline assignment: CDR1 MGHRA and CDR2 YSYEKL. The CDR3 nucleotides are TGCGCCAGCAGCCCATCCTACACAGATACGCAGTATTTT. It codes for CASSPSYTDTQYF.

The chain combines TRBV5-7 with TRBJ2-1, with 14 nucleotides matching TRBD2. TRBV5-7 is reported as an ORF; its role is uncertain. V trimming: 4 bases; J trimming: 4 bases; junction bases outside the gene matches: 7. The CDR3 has 17 residues. This chain's CDR3 is CASSARLAGGLYNEQFF. The DNA of the CDR3 is TGTGCCAGCAGCGCCAGACTAGCGGGGGGGCTATACAATGAGCAGTTCTTC.

The sample holds many counts of this clonotype. The CDR3 DNA reads as TGTGCCAGCAGTCCCGGGACGGCGAGACACGAGCAGTACTTC. This codes for CASSPGTARHEQYF. J is TRBJ2-7 and V is TRBV28, with D possibly being TRBD1 or TRBD2 (5 bases each). CDR1 is MDHEN, CDR2 SYDVKM, per germline. Trimming removed 5 bases at V and 5 bases at J, with 16 bases between. The CDR3 covers 14 residues. Complete variable domain (other parts from reference TRBV28 and TRBJ2-7): DVKVTQSSRYLVKRTGEKVFLECVQDMDHENMFWYRQDPGLGLRLIYFSYDVKMKEKGDIPEGYSVSREKKERFSLILESASTNQTSMYLCASSPGTARHEQYFGPGTRLTVT.

This chain connects TRBV19 to TRBJ2-1; 9 bases are a match to TRBD2. Germline V gene lookup returns CDR1 LNHDA and CDR2 SQIVND (reference sequence). The CDR3 has 15 amino acids. J lost 4 bases, V lost 3 bases, and 4 bases had no gene match. The CDR3 region has the DNA TGTGCCAGTAGTATCTCACTAGCGGGTTACAATGAGCAGTTCTTC. Amino acids: CASSISLAGYNEQFF.

This clonotype has just a few counts. The chain links TRBV6-2 or TRBV6-3 to TRBJ2-1, with TRBD2 identical over 11 bases. The CDR3 has 19 amino acids. Trimming took 5 bases from V and 4 from J; bases not matched to a gene: 16. Germline V gives CDR1 MNHEY, CDR2 SVGEGT. The DNA for the CDR3 is TGTGCCAGCAGTAAAGCCGGGACTAGCGGCACTCTGGGTTACAATGAGCAGTTCTTC. Its translation is CASSKAGTSGTLGYNEQFF.